These 13 T cell receptor beta chains were all obtained from the same sample, sequenced in a study of cytomegalovirus exposure and HLA in healthy donors. The data were produced by immunoSEQ multiplex PCR, yet TCRdb's version contains in-frame clones alone and is incomplete. The data hold roughly 190,000 clones, with about 89% observed a single time. The sample consisted of PBMCs. The receptors derive from a man aged 25-40 years in good health and CMV-seropositive.

V and J are TRBV5-1 and TRBJ1-1; D gene ambiguous. The CDR3 loop spans 12 amino acids. Per the germline V gene, CDR1 is SGHRS and CDR2 is YFSETQ. V lost 4 bases and J lost 0, with 4 bases in between. CDR3 coding DNA: TGCGCCAGCAGCCGCTTGAACACTGAAGCTTTCTTT. Protein product: CASSRLNTEAFF.

The chain joins TRBV9 to TRBJ2-1, with TRBD1 identical over 10 bases. This CDR3 is built from 16 residues. The V gene end was trimmed by 1 base and the J gene end by 1 base; junction bases not matched to a gene: 2. The germline V gene encodes CDR1 SGDLS and CDR2 YYNGEE. The CDR3 DNA reads TGTGCCAGCAGCGTATTGGGACAGGGGTCCTACAATGAGCAGTTCTTC. This sequence encodes CASSVLGQGSYNEQFF.

The chain is built from TRBV5-6 and TRBJ2-7; possible D gene TRBD1, 6 bases. CDR1 and CDR2 (germline): SGHDT, YYEEEE. Trimming stripped 4 bases from V and 0 bases from J, with 11 bases between. There are 14 residues in the CDR3. The CDR3, as DNA: TGTGCCAGCAGCACGGACAGAGACTCCTACGAGCAGTACTTC. This translates into CASSTDRDSYEQYF.

The chain links TRBV6-6 to TRBJ1-5; no reliable D call. This CDR3 region has 16 residues. V dropped 0 bases and J dropped 5 bases, with 14 bases sitting between them. Germline CDR1 is MNHNY and CDR2 is SVGAGI (reference sequence). The CDR3 bases are TGTGCCAGCAGTTACTCGAGAGGGCAGGCAGATCAGCCCCAGCATTTT. Protein: CASSYSRGQADQPQHF.

This clone appeared a single time. The rearrangement links TRBV6-6 to TRBJ1-2; no reliable D call. The germline CDR1 and CDR2 sequences are MNHNY and SVGAGI (reference sequence). V was pared by 4 bases and J by 10 bases, with 16 bases between. CDR3 size: 13 residues. This CDR3 is CASSSLLVAYYTF. The CDR3 DNA follows: TGTGCCAGCAGTTCCCTCCTGGTCGCGTACTACACCTTC.

J is TRBJ2-7 and V is TRBV7-9; the D is unclear. This CDR3 contains 11 residues. Trimming shortened V by 3 bases and J by 5 bases, and 5 bases separated the two germline ends. CDR1 and CDR2 from the germline V gene are SEHNR and FQNEAQ (reference sequence). This chain's CDR3 is CASSFRHEQYF. The CDR3 region has the DNA TGTGCCAGCAGCTTCCGACACGAGCAGTACTTC.

The chain joins TRBV27 to TRBJ2-2, with 10 bases fitting TRBD1. This CDR3 has 15 residues. Germline loops: CDR1 MNHEY, CDR2 SMNVEV (reference sequence). Unmatched junction bases numbered 4, after V lost 5 bases and J lost 4 bases. The CDR3 here is CASSRGQGPTGELFF. In nucleotides, the CDR3 is TGTGCCAGCAGTAGGGGACAGGGGCCCACCGGGGAGCTGTTTTTT.

J is TRBJ2-7 and V is TRBV23-1; the match to TRBD2 covers 13 bases. TRBV23-1 counts as an open reading frame of uncertain function. The CDR3 totals 16 residues. V was clipped by 7 bases and J by 7 bases; unmatched bases: 13. This chain's CDR3 is CASTRLAGGPPLEQYF. The DNA of the CDR3 is TGCGCCAGCACCAGACTAGCGGGAGGCCCCCCTCTGGAGCAGTACTTC.

This chain uses TRBV29-1 with TRBJ2-1; unclear D gene. The germline CDR1 and CDR2 sequences are SQVTM and ANQGSEA. V shed 5 bases and J shed 4 bases, with 9 bases lying between them. This CDR3 is 12 amino acids long. The DNA of the CDR3 is TGCAGCGTTTTCTTGCGGTACAATGAGCAGTTCTTC. Residues: CSVFLRYNEQFF.

The chain recombines TRBV7-2 with TRBJ1-4; the D gene is possibly TRBD1 (5 bases). The CDR3 totals 15 residues. In germline, CDR1 is SGHTA, CDR2 FQGNSA. V gave up 1 base and J gave up 6 bases, with 12 bases separating them. The CDR3 nucleotides are TGTGCCAGCAGCTTAGTCAAGGGGCAGGATGAAAAACTGTTTTTT. This codes for CASSLVKGQDEKLFF.

J is TRBJ2-7 and V is TRBV7-2; 8 bases map to TRBD2. This CDR3 region has 16 residues. CDR1 is SGHTA and CDR2 is FQGNSA in the germline V gene. Trimming removed 7 bases from V and 1 base from J; junction bases left unmatched: 12. The CDR3 spells CASTPGAGVRSYEQYF. Written as DNA, the CDR3 is TGTGCCAGCACCCCCGGAGCGGGAGTTAGGTCCTACGAGCAGTACTTC.

The V and J genes are TRBV18 and TRBJ1-5; 7 positions agree with TRBD1. CDR1 KGHSH and CDR2 LQKENI come from the germline V gene. CDR3 length: 16 residues. Trimming took 3 bases from V and 2 from J; bases not matched to a gene: 7. The CDR3 DNA reads TGTGCCAGCTCACCCACCGGGGGGACAGGCAATCAGCCCCAGCATTTT. This codes for CASSPTGGTGNQPQHF.

The V and J genes are TRBV5-1 and TRBJ2-7; D not certain. V gave up 1 base and J gave up 0 bases, with 11 bases separating them. Germline-derived CDR1 and CDR2 are SGHRS and YFSETQ. CDR3 length: 15 amino acids. CDR3 in DNA: TGCGCCAGCAGCTTGTGGACGGGTAGCTCCTACGAGCAGTACTTC. This sequence encodes CASSLWTGSSYEQYF.